This entry lists 4 T cell receptor beta chains sequenced from one sample in a study of CD8 T cells in ankylosing spondylitis (dated by TCRdb to 2016 to 2017). Results and caveats for the whole study, not just this receptor: A TCR beta motif of about 8 highly homologous amino acid variants appeared characteristic of blood from ankylosing spondylitis patients.

Receptor amplification or capture employed 5' RACE. Sequenced using an Illumina HiSeq 2500. TCRdb reprocessing: public reads trimmed at Q25 with fastp, clones called with MiXCR, in-frame beta chains kept. Every CDR3 protein is listed once, alongside the most common genes and DNA of its rows. This sample lists more than 600,000 distinct CDR3 sequences; around a fifth were detected once. 15% to 20% of the sample is held by the ten biggest clonotypes. No antigen is known for these receptors. What was sequenced was blood, either unsorted or a sorted T cell fraction (not recorded which). Receptor source: a male donor with ankylosing spondylitis.

This clonotype was counted many times. The V call is TRBV4-2, the J call TRBJ2-1; TRBD2 matches 11 bases. V lost 3 bases and J lost 1; bases outside the gene matches: 11. The CDR3 is 19 residues long. Germline V gene sequence: CDR1 LGHNA, CDR2 YNFKEQ. In DNA form, the CDR3 reads TGTGCCAGCAGCCATGGACTAGCGGGCTCCCCGGGGTCCTACAATGAGCAGTTCTTC. Its translation is CASSHGLAGSPGSYNEQFF.

The chain combines TRBV20-1 with TRBJ2-6; D gene unclear. The germline V gene encodes CDR1 DFQATT and CDR2 SNEGSKA (reference sequence). The length of the CDR3 is 13 residues. The germline V and J ends were trimmed by 8 bases and 1 base, with 9 bases remaining between them. CDR3 in amino acids: CSFVASGANVLTF. CDR3 DNA: TGCAGTTTTGTAGCATCTGGGGCCAACGTCCTGACTTTC.

The chain employs TRBV6-5 and TRBJ2-5; D uncertain. The germline V and J ends were trimmed by 2 bases and 0 bases, with 13 bases remaining between them. This CDR3 has 16 amino acids. Germline lookup yields CDR1 MNHEY and CDR2 SVGAGI. The CDR3 DNA reads as TGTGCCAGCAGTTACCCCCCGGTTCGGGACCAAGAGACCCAGTACTTC. This sequence encodes CASSYPPVRDQETQYF.

A few counts support this clonotype. The rearrangement uses TRBV20-1 and TRBJ2-3, with 7 bases identical to TRBD2. V was clipped by 1 base and J by 8 bases; unmatched bases: 12. This CDR3 has 15 amino acids. The germline CDR1 and CDR2 sequences are DFQATT and SNEGSKA (reference sequence). CDR3 DNA: TGCAGTGCTAGAGCCTCGGAACTAGCGTTGTTTACGCAGTATTTT. Its protein is CSARASELALFTQYF.